What follows is one T cell receptor beta chain and its context. V lost 5 bases, J lost 5 bases, and 16 bases lay in between. Germline lookup yields CDR1 SEHNR and CDR2 FQNEAQ (reference sequence). The CDR3 is 14 residues long. The source of the sample is a study of early T cells in non-severe SARS-CoV-2 infection. As part of library construction, unique molecular identifiers were attached to individual cDNA molecules. One entry per CDR3 protein, called by TCRdb with MiXCR from the 5' RACE reads. The repertoire holds about 36,000 distinct CDR3 sequences, with about 6.8% as singletons. This TCR was sampled from an adult who was a healthcare worker with PCR-confirmed SARS-CoV-2 infection or an uninfected control (not recorded which). Sequencing was performed on whole blood, taken at baseline. The chain carries TRBV7-9 and TRBJ2-7; perhaps TRBD1 as D (6 bases). CDR3 nucleotides: TGTGCCAGCAGCCCTCGTACAGGGTACGACGAGCAGTACTTC. It yields the protein CASSPRTGYDEQYF.